The 11 T cell receptor beta chains in this list originate from one sample, sequenced in a study of blood T cell repertoires in COVID-19. TCRdb's table, derived via immunoSEQ multiplex PCR, lists solely in-frame clones and lacks some. The sample has under 250,000 clones; almost 90% are singletons. Sequenced sample: peripheral blood. These receptors originate from a woman aged 60-75 years with acute or convalescent COVID-19.

The chain joins TRBV27 to TRBJ1-1; 7 nucleotides match TRBD1. There are 13 residues in the CDR3. Germline-derived CDR1 and CDR2 are MNHEY and SMNVEV (reference sequence). Losses at the gene ends were 5 bases for V and 5 bases for J; bases not matched to a gene: 5. Here the CDR3 reads CASSVDRRTEAFF. The CDR3 DNA is TGTGCCAGCAGTGTGGACAGGAGGACTGAAGCTTTCTTT.

The genes are TRBV19 and TRBJ2-2, with TRBD1 matching over 7 bases. J gave up 2 bases and V 5 bases, and 8 bases lay outside the gene matches. From germline, CDR1 is LNHDA and CDR2 SQIVND (reference sequence). This CDR3 spans 16 amino acids. DNA for the CDR3: TGTGCCAGTAGTGACCTTCGACAGGGTAACACCGGGGAGCTGTTTTTT. Translated, it gives CASSDLRQGNTGELFF.

Written as DNA, the CDR3 is TGCGCCAGCAGCTTGAGGGGAATCCAAGAGACCCAGTACTTC. Protein product: CASSLRGIQETQYF. J is TRBJ2-5 and V is TRBV5-1; a weak D match, TRBD1 (5 bases). CDR3 length: 14 amino acids. The V end was cut by 1 base, the J end by 1 base, with 8 bases between. From germline, CDR1 is SGHRS and CDR2 YFSETQ.

This rearrangement joins TRBV30 to TRBJ1-2, with D possibly matching TRBD1 (6 bases). The V end lost 4 bases, the J end lost 6 bases, and 15 bases lay between the germline ends. Germline V gives CDR1 GTSNPN, CDR2 SVGIG (reference sequence). The CDR3 has 13 amino acids. The CDR3 here is CAWNVDPGDGYTF. CDR3 nucleotides: TGTGCCTGGAACGTAGACCCAGGGGATGGCTACACCTTC. Full variable domain (remainder filled in from reference TRBV30 and TRBJ1-2): SQTIHQWPATLVQPVGSPLSLECTVEGTSNPNLYWYRQAAGRGLQLLFYSVGIGQISSEVPQNLSASRPQDRQFILSSKKLLLSDSGFYLCAWNVDPGDGYTFGSGTRLTVV.

Only one count was recorded for this clone. The chain joins TRBV19 to TRBJ1-2; 9 positions match TRBD1. The CDR3 runs to 17 residues. Germline-derived CDR1 and CDR2 are LNHDA and SQIVND (reference sequence). V shed 7 bases, J shed 4 bases, and the junction held 16 bases outside the gene matches. The CDR3 DNA follows: TGTGCCAGTAACCCGGAACTCGGGACAGGGTTATTCTATGGCTACACCTTC. Encoded protein: CASNPELGTGLFYGYTF.

This clone was seen just once. The rearrangement uses TRBV13 and TRBJ2-2; D not certain. This CDR3 is 13 amino acids long. CDR1 is PRHDT and CDR2 is FYEKMQ in the germline V gene (reference sequence). V dropped 1 base and J dropped 6 bases, with 6 bases sitting between them. The CDR3 loop is CASSLALSGELFF. In DNA form, the CDR3 reads TGTGCCAGCAGCTTAGCCCTCTCCGGGGAGCTGTTTTTT.

V and J are TRBV6-1 and TRBJ2-1; 13 bases are shared with TRBD2. This CDR3 contains 20 residues. Germline V gene data show CDR1 as MNHNS and CDR2 as SASEGT. V trimming: 4 bases; J trimming: 4 bases; junction bases outside the gene matches: 16. The CDR3, as DNA: TGTGCCAGCAGTGTCAAGGGACTAGCGGGACAAGTCGGGCCATACAATGAGCAGTTCTTC. Translation gives CASSVKGLAGQVGPYNEQFF.

The chain joins TRBV6-6 to TRBJ2-1; D might be TRBD1 (5 bases). The CDR3 has 12 amino acids. CDR1 is MNHNY and CDR2 is SVGAGI in the germline V gene (reference sequence). The V gene lost 4 bases and the J gene lost 8 bases, with 9 bases spanning the gap. Written as DNA, the CDR3 is TGTGCCAGCAGTTTTCCAGGGTATGAGCAGTTCTTC. It translates to CASSFPGYEQFF.

This clone was counted between two and nine times. The CDR3 spells CASSPYRNTEAFF. DNA for the CDR3: TGTGCCAGCAGTCCCTACAGGAACACTGAAGCTTTCTTT. The chain joins TRBV6-2 or TRBV6-3 to TRBJ1-1, with D uncertain. From germline, CDR1 is MNHEY and CDR2 SVGEGT. There are 13 residues in the CDR3. The ends were cut back, 5 bases at V and 1 base at J, with 8 bases in the middle.

The gene calls are TRBV11-3 and TRBJ2-7; a possible D gene is TRBD1 (5 bases). Deletions cut 4 bases from V and 2 bases from J, with 12 bases between. The CDR3 extends over 14 amino acids. Germline V gives CDR1 SGHNT, CDR2 YENEEA. The CDR3 reads CASSSPGRAYEQYF. CDR3 coding DNA: TGTGCCAGCAGCTCCCCGGGCAGGGCCTACGAGCAGTACTTC.

This chain joins TRBV30 and TRBJ1-2; D unresolved. The V and J ends lost 0 bases and 4 bases respectively, with 12 bases between them. The CDR3 extends over 14 amino acids. Germline V gives CDR1 GTSNPN, CDR2 SVGIG (reference sequence). The CDR3 is CAWSVAGFAYGYTF. The CDR3 DNA is TGTGCCTGGAGTGTAGCCGGGTTCGCCTATGGCTACACCTTC. The variable domain in full, with the rest retrieved from reference TRBV30 and TRBJ1-2, is SQTIHQWPATLVQPVGSPLSLECTVEGTSNPNLYWYRQAAGRGLQLLFYSVGIGQISSEVPQNLSASRPQDRQFILSSKKLLLSDSGFYLCAWSVAGFAYGYTFGSGTRLTVV.